Listed below are T cell receptor beta chains from one sample, sequenced in a study of T cells in Graves' hyperthyroidism and ophthalmopathy. Each CDR3 protein is one row after TCRdb ran MiXCR on the multiplex PCR reads. Among around 600,000 distinct CDR3 sequences listed, around 15% were seen once. Specimen: blood. The receptor set was obtained from a woman in her forties or fifties with Graves' ophthalmopathy. The CDR3 runs from the conserved cysteine through the conserved F or W. The order of the fields is CDR3 protein, J gene, clone size, V gene. Rows may omit the clone size; those that give it use once, few, many or a size class.

CDR3aa: CSARPLAGAWYEQFF
j_gene: TRBJ2-1
abundance: -
v_gene: TRBV20-1

CDR3aa: CASSLGWPNPQHF
j_gene: TRBJ1-5
abundance: many
v_gene: TRBV27

CDR3aa: CASSPRTGGDTEAFF
j_gene: TRBJ1-1
abundance: many
v_gene: TRBV18

CDR3aa: CASSQQQGTNYEQYF
j_gene: TRBJ2-7
abundance: -
v_gene: TRBV4-2

CDR3aa: CASSLFGVSPLHF
j_gene: TRBJ1-6
abundance: many
v_gene: TRBV27

CDR3aa: CASSFGGGHYGYTF
j_gene: TRBJ1-2
abundance: many
v_gene: TRBV28

CDR3aa: CASSLDFLNTGELFF
j_gene: TRBJ2-2
abundance: -
v_gene: TRBV5-8

CDR3aa: CASRRPGGRRTGELFF
j_gene: TRBJ2-2
abundance: few
v_gene: TRBV19

CDR3aa: CASSHGRTAGNTIYF
j_gene: TRBJ1-3
abundance: -
v_gene: TRBV4-1

CDR3aa: CASSLYHRTSGYDNEQFF
j_gene: TRBJ2-1
abundance: many
v_gene: TRBV28

CDR3aa: CASSKLGQLNTEAFF
j_gene: TRBJ1-1
abundance: -
v_gene: TRBV19

CDR3aa: CASSFTGADPSYEQYF
j_gene: TRBJ2-7
abundance: -
v_gene: TRBV6-1

CDR3aa: CASTGRSYNEQFF
j_gene: TRBJ2-1
abundance: few
v_gene: TRBV12-3/TRBV12-4

CDR3aa: CASSYGGLADTYEQYF
j_gene: TRBJ2-7
abundance: -
v_gene: TRBV6-5

CDR3aa: CASSSPRNGTSYNEQFF
j_gene: TRBJ2-1
abundance: many
v_gene: TRBV11-2

CDR3aa: CASSVSPGTNNEKLFF
j_gene: TRBJ1-4
abundance: many
v_gene: TRBV5-1

CDR3aa: CASSLWGASSGANVLTF
j_gene: TRBJ2-6
abundance: few
v_gene: TRBV12-3/TRBV12-4

CDR3aa: CASSLVGQDSYEQYF
j_gene: TRBJ2-7
abundance: -
v_gene: TRBV7-9

CDR3aa: CASSPTAGQGGSSYNSPLHF
j_gene: TRBJ1-6
abundance: -
v_gene: TRBV27

CDR3aa: CASSLVYGADEQYF
j_gene: TRBJ2-7
abundance: many
v_gene: TRBV11-3

CDR3aa: CASSRQGYSYEQYF
j_gene: TRBJ2-7
abundance: many
v_gene: TRBV11-3

CDR3aa: CASSRDSSNYGYTF
j_gene: TRBJ1-2
abundance: many
v_gene: TRBV9

CDR3aa: CTSSELGLDSYEQYF
j_gene: TRBJ2-7
abundance: many
v_gene: TRBV2

CDR3aa: CASSILGLAGVWLQFF
j_gene: TRBJ2-1
abundance: -
v_gene: TRBV19

CDR3aa: CASSLIGTGGNRTQYF
j_gene: TRBJ2-3
abundance: many
v_gene: TRBV7-2

CDR3aa: CAWSQGGSYEQYF
j_gene: TRBJ2-7
abundance: many
v_gene: TRBV30

CDR3aa: CSAIQGPKNIQYF
j_gene: TRBJ2-4
abundance: -
v_gene: TRBV20-1

CDR3aa: CASSYRLAGGSTDTQYF
j_gene: TRBJ2-3
abundance: many
v_gene: TRBV27

CDR3aa: CASSEPETSSNEQFF
j_gene: TRBJ2-1
abundance: -
v_gene: TRBV25-1

CDR3aa: CASRDKIPYEQYF
j_gene: TRBJ2-7
abundance: -
v_gene: TRBV5-8

CDR3aa: CAISEGTSGYNEQFF
j_gene: TRBJ2-1
abundance: -
v_gene: TRBV10-3

CDR3aa: CASSTAGTGVSNQPQHF
j_gene: TRBJ1-5
abundance: -
v_gene: TRBV7-3

CDR3aa: CASSFDSVLNEQFF
j_gene: TRBJ2-1
abundance: many
v_gene: TRBV5-1

CDR3aa: CSATAGGEETQYF
j_gene: TRBJ2-5
abundance: many
v_gene: TRBV20-1

CDR3aa: CASRDWIPYNEQFF
j_gene: TRBJ2-1
abundance: many
v_gene: TRBV11-2

CDR3aa: CASNGFSYEQYF
j_gene: TRBJ2-7
abundance: many
v_gene: TRBV6-2/TRBV6-3

CDR3aa: CASSVSGTNNEQFF
j_gene: TRBJ2-1
abundance: few
v_gene: TRBV25-1

CDR3aa: CASSADRAWTEAFF
j_gene: TRBJ1-1
abundance: many
v_gene: TRBV9

CDR3aa: CASSVAPHSNTEAFF
j_gene: TRBJ1-1
abundance: few
v_gene: TRBV9

CDR3aa: CASNNVYGYTF
j_gene: TRBJ1-2
abundance: -
v_gene: TRBV19

CDR3aa: CASSQERGNPQYF
j_gene: TRBJ2-5
abundance: -
v_gene: TRBV4-3

CDR3aa: CSVPTNRVPDYNEQFF
j_gene: TRBJ2-1
abundance: many
v_gene: TRBV20-1

CDR3aa: CSVWDRGHEQYF
j_gene: TRBJ2-7
abundance: -
v_gene: TRBV29-1

CDR3aa: CASSYPAGRETQHF
j_gene: TRBJ2-5
abundance: -
v_gene: TRBV7-9

CDR3aa: CASRDPQGAGNQPQHF
j_gene: TRBJ1-5
abundance: -
v_gene: TRBV4-3

CDR3aa: CASMGGSSYEQYF
j_gene: TRBJ2-7
abundance: many
v_gene: TRBV28

CDR3aa: CASSLVSVGPDTQYF
j_gene: TRBJ2-3
abundance: -
v_gene: TRBV11-3

CDR3aa: CSARKAPFEKLFF
j_gene: TRBJ1-4
abundance: many
v_gene: TRBV20-1

CDR3aa: CASSLRGQGHSPLHF
j_gene: TRBJ1-6
abundance: -
v_gene: TRBV27

CDR3aa: CASSFLQGVSYEQYF
j_gene: TRBJ2-7
abundance: many
v_gene: TRBV28

CDR3aa: CASSSLGSGTDTQYF
j_gene: TRBJ2-3
abundance: -
v_gene: TRBV4-1

CDR3aa: CASNPDSSTGELFF
j_gene: TRBJ2-2
abundance: many
v_gene: TRBV6-1

CDR3aa: CASSVAVAGGPETQYF
j_gene: TRBJ2-5
abundance: many
v_gene: TRBV9